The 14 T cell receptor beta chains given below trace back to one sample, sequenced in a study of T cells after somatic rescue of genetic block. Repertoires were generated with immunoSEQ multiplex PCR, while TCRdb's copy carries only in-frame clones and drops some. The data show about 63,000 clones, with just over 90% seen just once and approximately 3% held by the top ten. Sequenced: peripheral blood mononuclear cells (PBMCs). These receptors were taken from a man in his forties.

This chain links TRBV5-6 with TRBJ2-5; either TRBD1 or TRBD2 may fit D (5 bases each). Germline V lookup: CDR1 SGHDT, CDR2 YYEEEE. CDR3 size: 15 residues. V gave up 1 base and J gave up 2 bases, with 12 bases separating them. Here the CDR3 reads CASSLPGTVQETQYF. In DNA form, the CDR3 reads TGTGCCAGCAGCTTGCCCGGGACCGTTCAAGAGACCCAGTACTTC.

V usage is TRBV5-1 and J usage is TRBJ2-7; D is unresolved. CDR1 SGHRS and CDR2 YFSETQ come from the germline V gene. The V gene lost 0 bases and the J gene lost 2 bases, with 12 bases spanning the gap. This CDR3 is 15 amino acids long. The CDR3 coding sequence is TGCGCCAGCAGCTTGGGGTCAGGCGAAGCCTACGAGCAGTACTTC. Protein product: CASSLGSGEAYEQYF. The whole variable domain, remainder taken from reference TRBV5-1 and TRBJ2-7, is KAGVTQTPRYLIKTRGQQVTLSCSPISGHRSVSWYQQTPGQGLQFLFEYFSETQRNKGNFPGRFSGRQFSNSRSEMNVSTLELGDSALYLCASSLGSGEAYEQYFGPGTRLTVT.

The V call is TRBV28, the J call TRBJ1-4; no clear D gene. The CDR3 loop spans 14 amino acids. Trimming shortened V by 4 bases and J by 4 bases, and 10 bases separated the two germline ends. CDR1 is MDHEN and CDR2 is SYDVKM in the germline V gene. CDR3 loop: CASSSTRINEKLFF. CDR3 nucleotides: TGTGCCAGCAGTTCCACCCGGATTAATGAAAAACTGTTTTTT. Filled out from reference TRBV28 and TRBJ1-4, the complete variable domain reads DVKVTQSSRYLVKRTGEKVFLECVQDMDHENMFWYRQDPGLGLRLIYFSYDVKMKEKGDIPEGYSVSREKKERFSLILESASTNQTSMYLCASSSTRINEKLFFGSGTQLSVL.

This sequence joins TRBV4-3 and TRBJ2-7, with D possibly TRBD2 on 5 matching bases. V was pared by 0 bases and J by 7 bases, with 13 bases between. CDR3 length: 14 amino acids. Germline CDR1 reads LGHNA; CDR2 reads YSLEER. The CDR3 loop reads CASSQDWGSDEQYF. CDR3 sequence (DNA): TGCGCCAGCAGCCAAGACTGGGGTAGCGATGAGCAGTACTTC.

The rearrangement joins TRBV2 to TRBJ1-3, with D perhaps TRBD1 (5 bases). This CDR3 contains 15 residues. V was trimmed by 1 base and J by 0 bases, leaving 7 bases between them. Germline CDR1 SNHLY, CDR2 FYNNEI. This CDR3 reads CASSEVDNSGNTIYF. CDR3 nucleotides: TGTGCCAGCAGTGAAGTGGACAACTCTGGAAACACCATATATTTT. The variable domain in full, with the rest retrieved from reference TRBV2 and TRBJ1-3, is EPEVTQTPSHQVTQMGQEVILRCVPISNHLYFYWYRQILGQKVEFLVSFYNNEISEKSEIFDDQFSVERPDGSNFTLKIRSTKLEDSAMYFCASSEVDNSGNTIYFGEGSWLTVV.

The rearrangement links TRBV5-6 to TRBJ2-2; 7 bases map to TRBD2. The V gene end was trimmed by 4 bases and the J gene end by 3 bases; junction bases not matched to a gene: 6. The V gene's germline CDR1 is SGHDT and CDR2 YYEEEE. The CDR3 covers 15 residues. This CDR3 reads CASSLGGPHTGELFF. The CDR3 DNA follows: TGTGCCAGCAGCCTGGGAGGGCCCCACACCGGGGAGCTGTTTTTT.

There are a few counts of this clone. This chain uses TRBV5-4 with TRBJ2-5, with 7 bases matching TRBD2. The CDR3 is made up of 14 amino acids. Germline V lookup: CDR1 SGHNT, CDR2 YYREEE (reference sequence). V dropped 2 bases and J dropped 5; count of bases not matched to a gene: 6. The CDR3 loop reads CASSFRGTTETQYF. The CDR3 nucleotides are TGTGCCAGCAGCTTTCGCGGGACTACCGAGACCCAGTACTTC. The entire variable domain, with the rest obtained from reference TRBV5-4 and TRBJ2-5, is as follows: ETGVTQSPTHLIKTRGQQVTLRCSSQSGHNTVSWYQQALGQGPQFIFQYYREEENGRGNFPPRFSGLQFPNYSSELNVNALELDDSALYLCASSFRGTTETQYFGPGTRLLVL.

CDR3 nucleotide sequence: TGTGCCAGCAGCCAACGGAGCGGGAGGGTCTACAATGAGCAGTTCTTC. Its translation is CASSQRSGRVYNEQFF. This rearrangement joins TRBV7-2 to TRBJ2-1; 10 bases are shared with TRBD2. Germline V lookup: CDR1 SGHTA, CDR2 FQGNSA. The CDR3 spans 16 residues. Trimming removed 5 bases from V and 3 bases from J; junction bases left unmatched: 7.

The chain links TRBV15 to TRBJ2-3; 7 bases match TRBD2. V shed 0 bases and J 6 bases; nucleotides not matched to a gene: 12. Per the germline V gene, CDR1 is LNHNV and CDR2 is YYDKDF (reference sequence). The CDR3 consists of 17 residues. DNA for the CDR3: TGTGCCACCAGCAGAGATGCGGGTAGCGGGCCTGTGGATACGCAGTATTTT. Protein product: CATSRDAGSGPVDTQYF.

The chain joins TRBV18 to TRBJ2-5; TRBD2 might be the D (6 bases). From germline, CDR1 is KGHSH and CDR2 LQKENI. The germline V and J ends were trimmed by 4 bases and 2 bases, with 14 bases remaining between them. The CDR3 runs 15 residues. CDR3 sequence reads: CASSLQASAQETQYF. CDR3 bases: TGTGCCAGCTCACTCCAGGCTAGCGCACAAGAGACCCAGTACTTC.

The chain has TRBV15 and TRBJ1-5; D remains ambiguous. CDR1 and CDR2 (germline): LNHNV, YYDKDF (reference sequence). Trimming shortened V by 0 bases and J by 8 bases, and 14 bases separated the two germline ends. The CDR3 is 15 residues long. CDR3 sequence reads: CATSRDFLGVEPQHF. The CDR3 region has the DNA TGTGCCACCAGCAGAGACTTTTTGGGTGTTGAGCCCCAGCATTTT.

CDR3 protein: CASSVEGVPHNEQFF. For the CDR3, the DNA is TGTGCCAGCAGCGTAGAAGGGGTCCCCCACAATGAGCAGTTCTTC. The chain recombines TRBV9 with TRBJ2-1; the D gene is possibly TRBD1 (5 bases). The CDR3 covers 15 residues. Germline V lookup: CDR1 SGDLS, CDR2 YYNGEE. Trimming left V 0 bases short and J 5 bases short, with 12 bases between. The whole variable domain, remainder taken from reference TRBV9 and TRBJ2-1, is DSGVTQTPKHLITATGQRVTLRCSPRSGDLSVYWYQQSLDQGLQFLIQYYNGEERAKGNILERFSAQQFPDLHSELNLSSLELGDSALYFCASSVEGVPHNEQFFGPGTRLTVL.

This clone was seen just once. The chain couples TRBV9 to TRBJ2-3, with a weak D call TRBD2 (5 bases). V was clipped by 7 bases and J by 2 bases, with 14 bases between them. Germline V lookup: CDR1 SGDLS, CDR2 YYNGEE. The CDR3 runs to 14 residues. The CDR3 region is CASSWLGDTDTQYF. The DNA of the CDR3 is TGTGCCAGCTCCTGGTTGGGAGACACAGATACGCAGTATTTT.

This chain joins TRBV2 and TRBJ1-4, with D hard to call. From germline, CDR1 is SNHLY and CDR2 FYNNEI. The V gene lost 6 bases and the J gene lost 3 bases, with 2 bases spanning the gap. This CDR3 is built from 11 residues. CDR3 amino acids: CASRANEKLFF. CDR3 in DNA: TGTGCCAGCAGGGCTAATGAAAAACTGTTTTTT.